Below are 5 T cell receptor beta chains sequenced from a single sample in a study of OX40 agonist ivuxolimab in advanced cancers. TCRdb's table, derived via immunoSEQ multiplex PCR, lists solely in-frame clones and lacks some. The data contain over 40,000 clones, roughly 86% of them singletons. The specimen was CD4+ or CD8+ T cells sorted from blood, collected in a trial of the OX40 agonist ivuxolimab. These receptors were obtained from an adult with an advanced solid tumor such as melanoma, head and neck, liver or kidney cancer.

Turning to this clone: This same CDR3 is encoded by further DNA sequences in the sample. The V and J genes are TRBV20-1 and TRBJ2-1; D unclear. Germline V gene sequence: CDR1 DFQATT, CDR2 SNEGSKA (reference sequence). The germline V and J ends were trimmed by 2 bases and 6 bases, with 5 bases remaining between them. This CDR3 is built from 11 residues. This chain's CDR3 is CSARTSNEQFF. CDR3 DNA sequence: TGCAGTGCTAGAACGAGCAATGAGCAGTTCTTC.

This clone was seen only once. V is TRBV30 and J is TRBJ2-3; 8 positions agree with TRBD2. The ends lost 0 bases at V and 0 bases at J; junction bases unmatched: 2. The CDR3 contains 15 residues. Germline V gene data show CDR1 as GTSNPN and CDR2 as SVGIG (reference sequence). As DNA, the CDR3 is TGTGCCTGGAGTGTAGGACTAGCCAGCACAGATACGCAGTATTTT. It codes for CAWSVGLASTDTQYF.

This clone was counted only a few times. The CDR3 DNA reads as TGTGCCAGCAGCTCGATACAGGGTCTCGAGACCCAGTACTTC. Translated: CASSSIQGLETQYF. This sequence joins TRBV5-6 and TRBJ2-5, with D perhaps TRBD1 (6 bases). CDR1 is SGHDT and CDR2 is YYEEEE in the germline V gene. The CDR3 spans 14 residues. V was trimmed by 3 bases and J by 5 bases, leaving 14 bases between them.

The J gene is TRBJ1-1, the V gene TRBV29-1; TRBD1 is a possible D gene (5 bases). CDR1 and CDR2 (germline): SQVTM, ANQGSEA. V lost 4 bases, J lost 4 bases, and 19 bases lay in between. This CDR3 has 15 amino acids. The CDR3 DNA reads as TGCAGCGTTGGCGCGGGGTCATGGGGGGGCACTGAAGCTTTCTTT. It codes for CSVGAGSWGGTEAFF.

Here the CDR3 reads CASSFGGSRTGELFF. CDR3 nucleotides: TGTGCCAGCAGTTTTGGCGGGAGTCGAACCGGGGAGCTGTTTTTT. V usage is TRBV27 and J usage is TRBJ2-2, with 7 bases aligning to TRBD2. This CDR3 region has 15 residues. After removal of 3 bases from V and 5 bases from J, the junction contained 6 bases not matched to a gene. Germline CDR1 MNHEY, CDR2 SMNVEV (reference sequence).